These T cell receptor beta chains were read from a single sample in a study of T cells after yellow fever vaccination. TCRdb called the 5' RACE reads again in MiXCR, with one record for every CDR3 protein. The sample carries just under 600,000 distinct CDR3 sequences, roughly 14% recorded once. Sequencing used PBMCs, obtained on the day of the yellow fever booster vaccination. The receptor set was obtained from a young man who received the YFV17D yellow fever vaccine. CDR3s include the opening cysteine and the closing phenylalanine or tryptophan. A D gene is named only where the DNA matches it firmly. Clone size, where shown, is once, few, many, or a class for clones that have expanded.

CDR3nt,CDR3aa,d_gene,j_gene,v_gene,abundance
TGCAGTGCTCCCCGGGACAACCAAGAGACCCAGTACTTC,CSAPRDNQETQYF,.,TRBJ2-5,TRBV20-1,.
TGTGCCAGCAGTCCCACCTCCGGGTTCTCCTACGAGCAGTACTTC,CASSPTSGFSYEQYF,.,TRBJ2-7,TRBV6-2/TRBV6-3,few
TGTGCCAGCAGTTACTCCCCGGCAGGCTCCTACGAGCAGTACTTC,CASSYSPAGSYEQYF,.,TRBJ2-7,TRBV6-5,.
TGTGCCACCAGTGATTTTGCCCCCCGGGGGTTAGCAGATACGCAGTATTTT,CATSDFAPRGLADTQYF,.,TRBJ2-3,TRBV24-1,.
TGTGCCAGCAGCTTATCCGCAGGGCGAGAGACCCAGTACTTC,CASSLSAGRETQYF,.,TRBJ2-5,TRBV7-2,.
TGTGCCATCCAGGGGGCTGGCTCCAAAAACATTCAGTACTTC,CAIQGAGSKNIQYF,TRBD1,TRBJ2-4,TRBV28,few
TGTGCCATCAGTGAGTCGCTCGAGGTAGCGATTATCGGGGAGCTGTTTTTT,CAISESLEVAIIGELFF,.,TRBJ2-2,TRBV10-3,few
TGCGCCAGCAGCTTGGTAGCGGCCTGGGGCAATGAGCAGTTCTTC,CASSLVAAWGNEQFF,.,TRBJ2-1,TRBV5-1,many
TGTGCCATCAGAACAGCGGGATCAGACACCGGGGAGCTGTTTTTT,CAIRTAGSDTGELFF,TRBD2,TRBJ2-2,TRBV10-3,.
TGTGCCAGTAGTATAACCGGGACGAGGAGCAATCAGCCCCAGCATTTT,CASSITGTRSNQPQHF,.,TRBJ1-5,TRBV19,few
TGTGCCAGCAGCTCCAGTAGCGGGAAATCTGGTGAACAGTTCTTC,CASSSSSGKSGEQFF,TRBD2,TRBJ2-1,TRBV7-2,.
TGCGCCAGCAGCTCTCGGTTTGGCGGGAGGGCCTCGACAGATACGCAGTATTTT,CASSSRFGGRASTDTQYF,TRBD2,TRBJ2-3,TRBV5-1,few
TGTGCCAGCAGTTACTCTTCTCCTCTCGAGCAGTACTTC,CASSYSSPLEQYF,.,TRBJ2-7,TRBV6-5,few
TGTGCCACCAGCAGAGAAATTAGACTAGCTAACACAGATACGCAGTATTTT,CATSREIRLANTDTQYF,TRBD2,TRBJ2-3,TRBV15,few
TGCGCCAGCAGCTTCGGACTAGCTCTCAGCTCCTACAATGAGCAGTTCTTC,CASSFGLALSSYNEQFF,TRBD2,TRBJ2-1,TRBV5-1,many
TGTGCCAGCAGCGTAGGGCCGATCCAAGAGACCCAGTACTTC,CASSVGPIQETQYF,.,TRBJ2-5,TRBV9,few
TGTGCCAGCAGTTTTACAGGGTCCGGGGTTTATGGCTACACCTTC,CASSFTGSGVYGYTF,.,TRBJ1-2,TRBV27,.
TGCAGTGCTAGAGACCCGGGACGGCGCAACTATAAAGAGACCCAGTACTTC,CSARDPGRRNYKETQYF,.,TRBJ2-5,TRBV20-1,many
TGTGCCAGCAGTGAATCCCGCCTCGCAGGGGCCGGGTATGGCTACACCTTC,CASSESRLAGAGYGYTF,.,TRBJ1-2,TRBV25-1,few
TGTGCCAGCAGTTACGGCGGAGAAAAAGAGACCCAGTACTTC,CASSYGGEKETQYF,.,TRBJ2-5,TRBV6-5,few
TGTGCCAGCAGCGTATCGACGGGGGCCCCCTACGAGCAGTACTTC,CASSVSTGAPYEQYF,.,TRBJ2-7,TRBV7-2,few
TGTGCCAGCAGCGGACAGGGGGCTTATGGCTACACCTTC,CASSGQGAYGYTF,TRBD1,TRBJ1-2,TRBV9,few
TGTGCCAGCGCAAGGACAGTTTCTAGCACAGATACGCAGTATTTT,CASARTVSSTDTQYF,.,TRBJ2-3,TRBV5-8,few
TGCAGTGCTAGAGGCGCCCCCTTTAACTATGGCTACACCTTC,CSARGAPFNYGYTF,.,TRBJ1-2,TRBV20-1,.
TGCGCCAGCAGCCTAGGAGCCTCCTATAGCTCCTACGAGCAGTACTTC,CASSLGASYSSYEQYF,.,TRBJ2-7,TRBV4-3,.
TGTGCTAGCCCTTCTCGGCCGCGGAACTCCTACGAGCAGTACTTC,CASPSRPRNSYEQYF,.,TRBJ2-7,TRBV7-7,.
TGCGCCAGCAGCCCCCTTTCAAGGAACACTGAAGCTTTCTTT,CASSPLSRNTEAFF,.,TRBJ1-1,TRBV5-1,.
TGCGCCAGCAGCTTGCAGGCAAATCTAGCCAAAAACATTCAGTACTTC,CASSLQANLAKNIQYF,.,TRBJ2-4,TRBV5-1,.
TGCAGTGCTAGAGATGTTAAGAGGACAGGGGCCTACGAGCAGTACTTC,CSARDVKRTGAYEQYF,TRBD1,TRBJ2-7,TRBV20-1,many
TGCGCCAGCCGTGATCTGGGGGCAGATACGCAGTATTTT,CASRDLGADTQYF,.,TRBJ2-3,TRBV5-1,few
TGCGCCAGCAGCCCCCTGGGACAGAAAGAGACCCAGTACTTC,CASSPLGQKETQYF,TRBD1,TRBJ2-5,TRBV5-1,few
TGTGCCACCAGCAAGAGTCCGGGCCAAGAGACCCAGTACTTC,CATSKSPGQETQYF,.,TRBJ2-5,TRBV15,.
TGTGCCACCACACGGGGAGATACGCAGTATTTT,CATTRGDTQYF,.,TRBJ2-3,TRBV27,few
TGTGCCAGCAGCGAGTATCAGTCAGGGATGAGCTCCTACAATGAGCAGTTCTTC,CASSEYQSGMSSYNEQFF,.,TRBJ2-1,TRBV25-1,.
TGTGCCAGCAGCCCACACGGACAGGCCACCGGGGAGCTGTTTTTT,CASSPHGQATGELFF,TRBD1,TRBJ2-2,TRBV12-3/TRBV12-4,.
TGTGCCAGCAGTTACTCTTCGGGACTTCTAAACAATGAGCAGTTCTTC,CASSYSSGLLNNEQFF,.,TRBJ2-1,TRBV6-2/TRBV6-3,.
TGTGCCAGCAGCTGGGGTGACAGGAGGAACACTGAAGCTTTCTTT,CASSWGDRRNTEAFF,.,TRBJ1-1,TRBV7-2,.
TGTGCCAGCAGTTACGCCTGGGAGGAGCAGTACTTC,CASSYAWEEQYF,.,TRBJ2-7,TRBV6-6,.
TGTGCCATCAGTGAGGATGGATGGAACGAGCAGTACTTC,CAISEDGWNEQYF,.,TRBJ2-7,TRBV10-3,few
TGTGCCAGCTCCGGAAGGGACTTCACAGATACGCAGTATTTT,CASSGRDFTDTQYF,.,TRBJ2-3,TRBV18,.
TGTGCCAGCAGCTGGCTAGCGGGAGGGTGGGAGACCCAGTACTTC,CASSWLAGGWETQYF,TRBD2,TRBJ2-5,TRBV7-2,.
TGTGCCAGCTCACGGGGACAGATCCAGGATACGCAGTATTTT,CASSRGQIQDTQYF,TRBD1,TRBJ2-3,TRBV18,few
TGTGCCAGTAGTATACTACTAGCGGGCAATGAGCAGTTCTTC,CASSILLAGNEQFF,TRBD2,TRBJ2-1,TRBV19,few
TGTGCCAGCAGTCCAACCTCCCCAACTAGCGGGAGGGCCTCGACGCAGTATTTT,CASSPTSPTSGRASTQYF,TRBD2,TRBJ2-3,TRBV4-2,.
TGTGCCAGCAGTTTAAGGTTTGGGGGGCTGGAGTGGCCCGCCACCAATGAGCAGTTCTTC,CASSLRFGGLEWPATNEQFF,.,TRBJ2-1,TRBV28,.
TGTGCCTGGAGTAAGGAAGCGGCCTCCCTCACAGATACGCAGTATTTT,CAWSKEAASLTDTQYF,.,TRBJ2-3,TRBV30,many
TGTGCCAGCAGCCTCGGTTTTCCCCCGAGCTCTGGGGCCAACGTCCTGACTTTC,CASSLGFPPSSGANVLTF,.,TRBJ2-6,TRBV4-2,few
TGCGCCAGCAGCCTCGGACAGGGACGCCAAGAGACCCAGTACTTC,CASSLGQGRQETQYF,TRBD1,TRBJ2-5,TRBV5-1,few
TGTGCCAGTAGTGCCTGGGACTCTGGGGCCAACGTCCTGACTTTC,CASSAWDSGANVLTF,.,TRBJ2-6,TRBV19,many
TGCAGTGCTGAATACGGGACTAGCGGCTACGAGCAGTACTTC,CSAEYGTSGYEQYF,TRBD2,TRBJ2-7,TRBV20-1,.
TGCGCCAGCAGCAAGGGACAGCTATCCTACGAGCAGTACTTC,CASSKGQLSYEQYF,TRBD1,TRBJ2-7,TRBV5-1,few
TGTGCCAGCAGCTCGGACAGCTTCTACAATGAGCAGTTCTTC,CASSSDSFYNEQFF,.,TRBJ2-1,TRBV7-6,.